The rows below give T cell receptor beta chains drawn from one sample of a study of blood T cell repertoires in COVID-19. The data were produced by immunoSEQ multiplex PCR, yet TCRdb's version contains in-frame clones alone and is incomplete. The table includes approximately 300,000 clones, 85% to 90% detected once. The sample comprised peripheral blood. All receptors derive from a woman aged 40-49 years with acute or convalescent COVID-19. Both conserved end residues are part of each CDR3. The D gene is left open where the match is weak. Clone size is stated in some rows and not others, as once, few, many or a class when expanded.

abundance	d_gene	v_gene	j_gene	CDR3nt	CDR3aa
NA	NA	TRBV15	TRBJ2-3	TGTGCCACCAGCAAACCGACAGGTCCGAGCACAGATACGCAGTATTTT	CATSKPTGPSTDTQYF
few	TRBD1	TRBV12-3/TRBV12-4	TRBJ1-2	TGTGCCAGCACCGGACAGGGACACTATGGCTACACCTTC	CASTGQGHYGYTF
NA	TRBD1	TRBV29-1	TRBJ1-5	TGCAGCGTTGGCAGGGGGCTGAATCAGCCCCAGCATTTT	CSVGRGLNQPQHF
NA	NA	TRBV21-1	TRBJ1-1	TGTGCCAGCAGCAAACAAAGGGGGGGACCCCCGGTGGCTTTCTTT	CASSKQRGGPPVAFF
NA	NA	TRBV2	TRBJ2-3	TGTGCCAGCAATAGACTGAGGACAGCCCTCACAGATACGCAGTATTTT	CASNRLRTALTDTQYF
NA	NA	TRBV6-1	TRBJ1-5	TGTGCCAGCAGTGAAGGTCTTTCCCGGCGGATCTACAATCAGCCCCAGCATTTT	CASSEGLSRRIYNQPQHF
NA	NA	TRBV9	TRBJ1-6	TGTGCCAGCGGGAGGGCGACTTCACCCCTCCACTTT	CASGRATSPLHF
NA	NA	TRBV11-2	TRBJ1-1	TGTGCCAGCAGCTTAGTAGAGGGCTACCTGAACACTGAAGCTTTCTTT	CASSLVEGYLNTEAFF
NA	NA	TRBV4-1	TRBJ2-5	TGCGCCAGCAGCCTGGAACTAGAGGGCGAGACCCAGTACTTC	CASSLELEGETQYF
NA	TRBD2	TRBV12-3/TRBV12-4	TRBJ2-1	TGTGCCAGCAGTTTCGGTAGCGGGGGAGCGTTCTTC	CASSFGSGGAFF
NA	TRBD2	TRBV7-9	TRBJ2-3	TGTGCCAGCAGCTTAGAGGGACTAGCGGGAGACACAGATACGCAGTATTTT	CASSLEGLAGDTDTQYF
NA	TRBD1	TRBV6-6	TRBJ1-6	TGTGCCAGCAACATACAGGGGTCACAATCACCCCTCCACTTT	CASNIQGSQSPLHF
NA	NA	TRBV4-1	TRBJ2-1	TGCGCCAGCAGCGATGCGGGGGCTGCTACTGAATACAATGAGCAGTTCTTC	CASSDAGAATEYNEQFF
NA	TRBD1	TRBV3-1/TRBV3-2	TRBJ1-2	TGTGCCAGCAGCCAAGCCTCAGGGGGAGGCGGCTACACCTTC	CASSQASGGGGYTF
NA	NA	TRBV3-1/TRBV3-2	TRBJ1-5	TGTGCCAGCAGCCCCTCTGACCTAGAGGCCCAGCCCCAGCATTTT	CASSPSDLEAQPQHF
NA	TRBD1	TRBV6-5	TRBJ2-5	TGTGCCAGCAGTACGGACAGGGAAGAGACCCAGTACTTC	CASSTDREETQYF
NA	TRBD1	TRBV25-1	TRBJ1-2	TGTGCCAGCAGTGCCAGGGGGCTTATAGGCTACACCTTC	CASSARGLIGYTF
NA	TRBD1	TRBV27	TRBJ1-6	TGTGCCAGCAGTTGGGGACAGGGGGCCTCACCCCTCCACTTT	CASSWGQGASPLHF
NA	TRBD2	TRBV7-3	TRBJ2-2	TGTGCCAGCAGCTTAGGCGGGGGGAACACCGGGGAGCTGTTTTTT	CASSLGGGNTGELFF
NA	NA	TRBV6-5	TRBJ2-5	TGTGCCAGCAGCCGAGCAGGACAAGAGACCCAGTACTTC	CASSRAGQETQYF
NA	NA	TRBV14	TRBJ2-3	TGTGCCAGCAGCCAAGTGTCCTCGGGACTGGTGAGGGATTTT	CASSQVSSGLVRDF
NA	NA	TRBV19	TRBJ1-1	TGTGCCAGTAGTATCCCGCCTCGCCAAGGGGCGCCTCGGGCTTTCTTT	CASSIPPRQGAPRAFF
once	NA	TRBV2	TRBJ1-5	TGTGCCAGCAGTGCAACGGGGGGCAATCAGCCCCAGCATTTT	CASSATGGNQPQHF
NA	NA	TRBV20-1	TRBJ2-5	TGCAGTGGCGCTAGGCAAGAGACCCAGTACTTC	CSGARQETQYF
NA	TRBD2	TRBV9	TRBJ2-3	TGTGCCAGCAGCGAACGTACTAGCGGGGGAACCACAGATACGCAGTATTTT	CASSERTSGGTTDTQYF
once	NA	TRBV6-5	TRBJ1-6	TGTGCCAGCAGTTATTATCGGGGGGCAGGGAATTCACCCCTCCACTTT	CASSYYRGAGNSPLHF
NA	NA	TRBV6-4	TRBJ2-2	TGTGCCAGCAGTGGCCGGGGGAAGGGGGAGCTGTTTTTT	CASSGRGKGELFF
NA	TRBD1	TRBV5-1	TRBJ1-1	TGCGCCAGCAGCTTGACAGGGGCGGACACTGAAGCTTTCTTT	CASSLTGADTEAFF
NA	TRBD1	TRBV29-1	TRBJ1-2	TGCAGCGTTGCTTCGTTGACAGGGGGATATGGCTACACCTTC	CSVASLTGGYGYTF
NA	TRBD1	TRBV11-1	TRBJ1-1	TGTGCCAGCAGCTTAGGGGGCGGACAGGCGAACACTGAAGCTTTCTTT	CASSLGGGQANTEAFF
NA	NA	TRBV10-2	TRBJ1-2	TGCGCCAGCAGTGAGTCGAAGGGGGGGCTATCTGGCTACACCTTC	CASSESKGGLSGYTF
NA	TRBD1	TRBV5-4	TRBJ2-2	TGTGCCAGCAGCCCGACAGGGAGCGGGGAGCTGTTTTTT	CASSPTGSGELFF
NA	NA	TRBV7-3	TRBJ1-5	TGTGCCAGCAGCTTATACGAGAATCAGCCCCAGCATTTT	CASSLYENQPQHF
NA	TRBD2	TRBV15	TRBJ2-3	TGTGCCACCAGCAGAGAGGGGGCGGGGGGGCCTGATACGCAGTATTTT	CATSREGAGGPDTQYF
NA	NA	TRBV6-1	TRBJ1-2	TGTGCCAGCAGTGAAGTTCTTGATGGCTACACCTTC	CASSEVLDGYTF
NA	TRBD1	TRBV27	TRBJ1-1	TGTGCCAGCAGTCCGACAGGGGGCATGAACACTGAAGCTTTCTTT	CASSPTGGMNTEAFF
few	TRBD1	TRBV5-1	TRBJ2-5	TGCGCCAGCAGCCTAATACAGACAGGGGGTGAGACCCAGTACTTC	CASSLIQTGGETQYF
NA	NA	TRBV30	TRBJ2-5	TGTGCCTGGAGTGTATGGGGCAGGTCGGTTTGGCAAGAGACCCAGTACTTC	CAWSVWGRSVWQETQYF